The rows below give T cell receptor beta chains drawn from one sample of a study of OX40 agonist ivuxolimab in advanced cancers. Clones were read by immunoSEQ multiplex PCR, and TCRdb kept only the in-frame ones, dropping some. The profile shows tens of thousands of clones, 65% to 90% of them singletons. This sample comprised CD4+ or CD8+ T cells sorted from blood, obtained in a trial of the OX40 agonist ivuxolimab. All receptors come from an adult with an advanced solid tumor such as melanoma, head and neck, liver or kidney cancer. Both conserved end residues are part of each CDR3. The order of the fields is V gene, D gene, clone size, J gene, CDR3 DNA, CDR3 protein. A D gene is named only where the DNA matches it firmly. The listing skips clone size in some rows; elsewhere it reads once, few, many or a size class.

>TRBV29-1|TRBD2|.|TRBJ2-3
TGCAGCGTCGATTCCGGACTAGCGGGGTGGCCAGATACGCAGTATTTT
CSVDSGLAGWPDTQYF
>TRBV5-1|TRBD1|once|TRBJ2-7
TGCGCCAGCAGCGGACAGGGGGCTTCCTACGAGCAGTACTTC
CASSGQGASYEQYF
>TRBV7-2|.|.|TRBJ1-4
TGTGCCAGCAGCCTTGACAGCCGGAATGAAAAACTGTTTTTT
CASSLDSRNEKLFF
>TRBV10-3|.|.|TRBJ2-1
TGTGCCATCAGCGGGACAAAGACAGTTTCCTACAATGAGCAGTTCTTC
CAISGTKTVSYNEQFF
>TRBV6-1|.|.|TRBJ1-3
TGTGCCAGCAGTGAATTTGGAAACACCATATATTTT
CASSEFGNTIYF
>TRBV18|.|.|TRBJ1-1
TGTGCCAGCTCACCCCAGGCAATGGGCAGGGCTACTGAAGCTTTCTTT
CASSPQAMGRATEAFF
>TRBV10-3|.|.|TRBJ2-2
TGTGCCATCATGCCGGGGCGAGACACCGGGGAGCTGTTTTTT
CAIMPGRDTGELFF
>TRBV7-2|.|.|TRBJ2-3
TGTGCCTCGGGGTGGCGCCCTAGCACAGATACGCAGTATTTT
CASGWRPSTDTQYF
>TRBV19|TRBD1|.|TRBJ1-2
TGTGCCAGTAGTATGCGCACCCGGGACAGGGGCCGGGGTGGCTACACCTTC
CASSMRTRDRGRGGYTF
>TRBV7-6|.|.|TRBJ2-5
TGTGCCAGCAGCCCCCCGGGAGAAGAGACCCAGTACTTC
CASSPPGEETQYF
>TRBV4-2|.|.|TRBJ1-6
TGTGCCAGCAGCCGCGGGCCGGGGCAGCATAATTCACCCCTCCACTTT
CASSRGPGQHNSPLHF
>TRBV7-6|.|.|TRBJ1-5
TGTGCCAGCAGCTCTTCCACTTCCGGCGAGAGGCCCCAGCATTTT
CASSSSTSGERPQHF
>TRBV19|.|once|TRBJ1-1
TGTGCCACCAGCGAGGTCGGACAGATGAACACTGAAGCTTTCTTT
CATSEVGQMNTEAFF
>TRBV10-3|TRBD2|once|TRBJ2-1
TGTGCCATCAGTGAGTCGGTCGGAGCGGGGGATTCCTACAATGAGCAGTTCTTC
CAISESVGAGDSYNEQFF
>TRBV28|.|.|TRBJ1-2
TGTGCCAGCAGTTCCCCCGCCGGGACGGCCTATGGCTACACCTTC
CASSSPAGTAYGYTF
>TRBV2|.|.|TRBJ2-3
TGTGCCAGCAGTGAAGTCTCAGATACGCAGTATTTT
CASSEVSDTQYF
>TRBV7-9|.|.|TRBJ1-5
TGTGCCAGCAGCCCCGGGCTGGCAGCTCGAGGCAATCAGCCCCAGCATTTT
CASSPGLAARGNQPQHF
>TRBV6-5|.|few|TRBJ1-6
TGTGCCAGCGGTCCGGACCCTGTTATGTTACCCCTCCACTTT
CASGPDPVMLPLHF
>TRBV4-1|TRBD1|.|TRBJ1-4
TGCGCCAGCAGCCAAGGTGGGACCGACAGGGGAAGTGAAAAACTGTTTTTT
CASSQGGTDRGSEKLFF
>TRBV30|TRBD1|.|TRBJ2-7
TGTGCCTGGAGTGTAGGACAGGGGGTCTACGAGCAGTACTTC
CAWSVGQGVYEQYF
>TRBV6-1|.|few|TRBJ2-1
TGTGCCAGCAGTGGGGGTGGAGGGCCGAGCTCCTACAATGAGCAGTTCTTC
CASSGGGGPSSYNEQFF
>TRBV2|.|.|TRBJ1-2
TGTGCCAGCAGTGGCCGGTCCGTGGGCTACGCCTTC
CASSGRSVGYAF
>TRBV19|.|.|TRBJ2-7
TGTGCCAGTAGTATAGCCCAGGGTCTCTTTTACGAGCAGTACTTC
CASSIAQGLFYEQYF
>TRBV30|.|.|TRBJ2-3
TGTGCCTGGAGTGTTTATGGGGGGCCTACAGATACGCAGTATTTT
CAWSVYGGPTDTQYF
>TRBV18|TRBD2|few|TRBJ2-1
TGTGCCAGCTCCCCGGGTGCAGCGGGAGGTGAGCAGTTCTTC
CASSPGAAGGEQFF
>TRBV12-5|.|.|TRBJ2-4
TGTGCTAGTGGATCTGAGGGTCGGGGAAACATTCAGTACTTC
CASGSEGRGNIQYF
>TRBV11-2|.|.|TRBJ1-6
TGTGCCAGCAGCTTAACGTTCAGGCAAAGCTCCTATAATTCACCCCTCCACTTT
CASSLTFRQSSYNSPLHF
>TRBV13|.|.|TRBJ2-7
TGTGCCAGCAGCTCGGGGGCGTTGTACGAGCAGTACTTC
CASSSGALYEQYF
>TRBV6-1|TRBD1|.|TRBJ2-5
TGTGCCAGCAGTGAATTGGTAGGGGGCCCCCAAGAGACCCAGTACTTC
CASSELVGGPQETQYF
>TRBV5-4|.|.|TRBJ1-1
TGTGCCAGCAGCTCGACCCCCGGGGACACTGAAGCTTTCTTT
CASSSTPGDTEAFF
>TRBV5-5|.|.|TRBJ1-2
TGTGCCAGCAGCTTGGGGGCAGCCAACACTTATGGCTACACCTTC
CASSLGAANTYGYTF
>TRBV19|TRBD1|.|TRBJ1-4
TGTGCCAGTAGTGGGACAGGGGGTAATGAAAAACTGTTTTTT
CASSGTGGNEKLFF
>TRBV5-1|.|.|TRBJ1-1
TGCGCCAGCAGGCTTGAGGGGACTGAAGCTTTCTTT
CASRLEGTEAFF
>TRBV19|TRBD1|.|TRBJ1-5
TGTGCCAGTACACAAAGCCGGGACAGGGAACGGGCCCAGCATTTT
CASTQSRDRERAQHF
>TRBV30|.|few|TRBJ1-1
TGTGCCTGGAGTGTGGGGGCGAGGGCTTTCTTT
CAWSVGARAFF
>TRBV19|.|.|TRBJ1-1
TGTGCCAGTAGTAGACAGGCCCGCACTGAAGCTTTCTTT
CASSRQARTEAFF
>TRBV18|.|.|TRBJ1-1
TGTGCCAGCTCACCACCGGGCCGTGAGGGGAACACTGAAGCTTTCTTT
CASSPPGREGNTEAFF
>TRBV28|TRBD1|.|TRBJ1-2
TGTGCCAGCACCCAGCCGACAGGGGGCACATATGGCTACACCTTC
CASTQPTGGTYGYTF
>TRBV7-6|.|once|TRBJ2-7
TGTGCCAGCAGCCGGGACCACTACGAGCAGTACTTC
CASSRDHYEQYF
>TRBV18|.|.|TRBJ2-7
TGTGCCAGCTCACCGAGCCAGGGGCCCTACTCCTACGAGCAGTACTTC
CASSPSQGPYSYEQYF
>TRBV10-2|.|few|TRBJ2-2
TGCGCCAGCAGTGAGTCTGCGGGGGCGGTCGGGGAGCTGTTTTTT
CASSESAGAVGELFF
>TRBV5-1|TRBD2|.|TRBJ2-1
TGCGCCAGCAGCTTGGAGGCTAGCGGGACCAATGAGCAGTTCTTC
CASSLEASGTNEQFF
>TRBV4-2|TRBD2|.|TRBJ2-3
TGTGCCAGCAGCCCGCTAGCGGGGGGGATCACAGATACGCAGTATTTT
CASSPLAGGITDTQYF
>TRBV11-3|.|once|TRBJ2-5
TGTGCCAGCAGCTCCACCCAAGGGGGGAGGGAGACCCAGTACTTC
CASSSTQGGRETQYF
>TRBV9|TRBD1|.|TRBJ2-1
TGTGCCAGCAGCATTAACCGGACAGGGGAAGTTTTACACTGTCAGTTCTTC
CASSINRTGEVLHCQFF
>TRBV11-2|TRBD2|.|TRBJ2-3
TGTGCCAGCAGCTTACTAGCGGGGGCTCGCACAGATACGCAGTATTTT
CASSLLAGARTDTQYF